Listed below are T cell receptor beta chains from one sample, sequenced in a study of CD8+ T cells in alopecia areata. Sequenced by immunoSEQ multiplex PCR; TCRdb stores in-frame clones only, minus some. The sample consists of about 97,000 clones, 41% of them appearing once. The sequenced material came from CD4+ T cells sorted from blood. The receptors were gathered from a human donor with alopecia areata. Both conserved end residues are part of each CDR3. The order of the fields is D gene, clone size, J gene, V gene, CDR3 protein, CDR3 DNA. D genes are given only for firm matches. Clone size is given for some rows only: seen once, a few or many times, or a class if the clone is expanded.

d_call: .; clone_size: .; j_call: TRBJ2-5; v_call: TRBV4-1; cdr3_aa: CASSRGLRETQYF; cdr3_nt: TGTGCCAGCAGCCGAGGGCTTAGGGAGACCCAGTACTTC
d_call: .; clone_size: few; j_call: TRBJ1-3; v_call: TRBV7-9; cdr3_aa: CASARTERSSGNTIYF; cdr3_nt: TGTGCCAGCGCACGGACGGAACGGAGCTCTGGAAACACCATATATTTT
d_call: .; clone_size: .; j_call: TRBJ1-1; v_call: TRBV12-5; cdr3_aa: CASGLRASGRFYTEAFF; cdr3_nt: TGTGCTAGTGGTTTGCGTGCGTCGGGGAGGTTCTACACTGAAGCTTTCTTT
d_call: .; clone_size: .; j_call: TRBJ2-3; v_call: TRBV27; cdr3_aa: CASSLPGGTDTQYF; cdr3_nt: TGTGCCAGCAGTTTACCGGGGGGCACAGATACGCAGTATTTT
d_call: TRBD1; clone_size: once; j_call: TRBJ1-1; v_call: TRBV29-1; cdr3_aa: CSVEDLRTGLDTEAFF; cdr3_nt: TGCAGCGTTGAAGATCTCCGGACAGGGCTTGATACTGAAGCTTTCTTT
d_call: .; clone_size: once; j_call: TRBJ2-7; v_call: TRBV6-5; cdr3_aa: CASSSPLRQGPHEQYF; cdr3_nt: TGTGCCAGCAGTTCCCCCCTGCGACAAGGGCCCCACGAGCAGTACTTC
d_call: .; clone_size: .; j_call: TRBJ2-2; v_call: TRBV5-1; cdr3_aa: CASSFVRIGNTGELFF; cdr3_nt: TGCGCCAGCAGCTTTGTGAGGATAGGGAACACCGGGGAGCTGTTTTTT
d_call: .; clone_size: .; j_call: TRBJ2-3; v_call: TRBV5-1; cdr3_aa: CATKSTGEFTDTQYF; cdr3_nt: TGCGCCACCAAAAGTACAGGCGAATTCACAGATACGCAGTATTTT
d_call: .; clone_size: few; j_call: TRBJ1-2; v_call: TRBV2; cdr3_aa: CASSLTALGYTF; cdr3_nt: TGTGCCAGCAGTCTGACAGCGCTTGGCTACACCTTC
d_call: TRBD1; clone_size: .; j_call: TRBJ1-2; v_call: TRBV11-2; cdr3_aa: CASSMTGGGYGYTF; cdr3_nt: TGTGCCAGCAGCATGACAGGGGGCGGCTATGGCTACACCTTC
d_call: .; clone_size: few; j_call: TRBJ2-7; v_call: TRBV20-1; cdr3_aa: CSAMRGYEQYF; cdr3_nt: TGCAGTGCTATGCGTGGCTACGAGCAGTACTTC
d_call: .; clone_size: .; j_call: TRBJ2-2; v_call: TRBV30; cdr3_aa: CAWSGHRGYTGELFF; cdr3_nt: TGTGCCTGGTCGGGCCATCGTGGGTACACCGGGGAGCTGTTTTTT
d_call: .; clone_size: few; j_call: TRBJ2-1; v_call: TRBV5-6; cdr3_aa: CASSLGGRHEQFF; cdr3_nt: TGTGCCAGCAGCTTGGGGGGCCGGCATGAGCAGTTCTTC